This TCR beta chain was retrieved from a study of blood T cells in healthy people across ages. Samples each yielded at least 6 micrograms of total RNA. As to this clonotype: Its antigen remains unknown.

Study-level points and caveats: Observed TCR beta diversity per million T cells went down as age went up. This fall followed a roughly linear course with age.

A J-beta primer mix and a sample-barcoded 5' primer were used in a second PCR of roughly 6 to 11 cycles. Each cDNA was tagged by a template-switch adaptor containing 12 random nucleotides. TCRdb passed the 5' RACE reads through MiXCR, listing each CDR3 protein once. The sample lists more than 650,000 distinct CDR3 sequences; about 55% were seen once. This clonotype was obtained from a man at least 80 years old in good health. The specimen sequenced was blood.

CDR3 in DNA: TGCAGTGCTAGAGATCCAGCGGGAGGGTCCTACGAGCAGTACTTC. It specifies CSARDPAGGSYEQYF. The genes are TRBV20-1 and TRBJ2-7; 10 positions agree with TRBD2. J gave up 1 base and V 0 bases, and 3 bases lay outside the gene matches. The CDR3 loop spans 15 amino acids. The V gene's germline CDR1 is DFQATT and CDR2 SNEGSKA (reference sequence).